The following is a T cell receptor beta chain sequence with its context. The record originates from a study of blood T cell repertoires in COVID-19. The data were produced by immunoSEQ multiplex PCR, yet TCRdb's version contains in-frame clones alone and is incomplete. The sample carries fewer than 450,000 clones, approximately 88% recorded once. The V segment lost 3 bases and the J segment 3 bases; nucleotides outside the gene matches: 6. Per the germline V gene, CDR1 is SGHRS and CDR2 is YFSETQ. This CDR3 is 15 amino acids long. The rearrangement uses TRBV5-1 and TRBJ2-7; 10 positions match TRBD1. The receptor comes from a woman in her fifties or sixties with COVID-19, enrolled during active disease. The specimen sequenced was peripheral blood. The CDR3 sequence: CASSSTGTGDYEQYF. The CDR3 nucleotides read TGCGCCAGCAGCTCGACCGGGACAGGGGACTACGAGCAGTACTTC.